This passage covers 8 T cell receptor beta chains from one sample sequenced in a study of T cell responses to AZD1222 COVID-19 vaccine. Assay used: immunoSEQ multiplex PCR; TCRdb lists only in-frame clones, some missing. The sample has fewer than 70,000 clones, roughly 89% seen once. The starting material was peripheral blood, obtained on day 0 of AZD1222 vaccination. These receptors were obtained from an adult in good health.

The chain joins TRBV6-5 to TRBJ1-3, with D tentatively TRBD1 (5 bases). Trimming removed 6 bases at V and 0 bases at J, with 12 bases between. This CDR3 is built from 15 residues. Per the germline V gene, CDR1 is MNHEY and CDR2 is SVGAGI. The CDR3 spells CASSKQASSGNTIYF. The CDR3 coding sequence is TGTGCCAGCAGCAAACAGGCGTCCTCTGGAAACACCATATATTTT.

The chain recombines TRBV19 with TRBJ2-7, with 10 positions matching TRBD2. Unmatched junction bases numbered 13, after V lost 5 bases and J lost 3 bases. The CDR3 has 17 residues. Germline V CDR1 and CDR2: LNHDA, SQIVND (reference sequence). The CDR3 loop is CASSPRYSGGFSYEQYF. CDR3 coding DNA: TGTGCCAGTAGTCCCCGTTATAGCGGGGGGTTCAGCTACGAGCAGTACTTC.

The chain couples TRBV5-1 to TRBJ1-4; the D gene is possibly TRBD1 (6 bases). CDR1 is SGHRS, CDR2 YFSETQ, per germline. The CDR3 consists of 15 residues. Trimming removed 0 bases at V and 8 bases at J, with 14 bases between. CDR3 region: CASSLVWGAEEKLFF. For the CDR3, the DNA is TGCGCCAGCAGCTTGGTCTGGGGGGCGGAGGAAAAACTGTTTTTT.

The chain links TRBV7-8 to TRBJ1-2; the D gene is possibly TRBD1 (6 bases). The V end was cut by 5 bases, the J end by 8 bases, with 21 bases between. Per germline, CDR1 SGHVS and CDR2 FQNEAQ. The CDR3 spans 15 residues. The CDR3 loop is CASSPHQTGSGGYTF. The CDR3 DNA reads as TGTGCCAGCAGCCCGCACCAAACAGGGTCCGGCGGCTACACCTTC. The complete variable domain, with remaining parts taken from reference TRBV7-8 and TRBJ1-2, reads GAGVSQSPRYKVAKRGQDVALRCDPISGHVSLFWYQQALGQGPEFLTYFQNEAQLDKSGLPSDRFFAERPEGSVSTLKIQRTQQEDSAVYLCASSPHQTGSGGYTFGSGTRLTVV.

This chain links TRBV5-8 with TRBJ1-5; 7 bases are a match to TRBD1. CDR1 is SGHTS and CDR2 is YDEGEE in the germline V gene. This CDR3 spans 13 amino acids. The V segment lost 3 bases and the J segment 4 bases; nucleotides outside the gene matches: 1. In nucleotides, the CDR3 is TGTGCCAGCAGCTGGGGACAGAATCAGCCCCAGCATTTT. Translating it yields CASSWGQNQPQHF.

J is TRBJ1-3 and V is TRBV6-5; D is undetermined. The V and J ends lost 7 bases and 0 bases respectively, with 13 bases between them. There are 15 residues in the CDR3. The germline gives CDR1 MNHEY, CDR2 SVGAGI. The CDR3 region is CASTKDGLSGNTIYF. The CDR3 DNA reads TGTGCCAGCACCAAGGACGGACTCTCTGGAAACACCATATATTTT.

J is TRBJ2-7 and V is TRBV3-1 (or the pseudogene TRBV3-2), with D unresolved. CDR3 length: 14 amino acids. Trimming removed 3 bases at V and 2 bases at J, with 11 bases between. Germline lookup yields CDR1 LGHDT and CDR2 YNNKEL (reference sequence). Here the CDR3 DNA reads TGTGCCAGCAGCCAGAAGGGTTGGCCCTACGAGCAGTACTTC. Translated: CASSQKGWPYEQYF.

The chain couples TRBV7-3 to TRBJ2-3; TRBD2 aligns across 9 bases. Germline loops: CDR1 SGHTA, CDR2 FQGTGA. The length of the CDR3 is 17 residues. V was clipped by 4 bases and J by 1 base; unmatched bases: 9. The CDR3 DNA reads as TGTGCCAGCAGCTCCCAAGTGGGACTAGCACGCACAGATACGCAGTATTTT. This sequence encodes CASSSQVGLARTDTQYF. The full variable domain, rest sourced from reference TRBV7-3 and TRBJ2-3, is GAGVSQTPSNKVTEKGKYVELRCDPISGHTALYWYRQSLGQGPEFLIYFQGTGAADDSGLPNDRFFAVRPEGSVSTLKIQRTERGDSAVYLCASSSQVGLARTDTQYFGPGTRLTVL.